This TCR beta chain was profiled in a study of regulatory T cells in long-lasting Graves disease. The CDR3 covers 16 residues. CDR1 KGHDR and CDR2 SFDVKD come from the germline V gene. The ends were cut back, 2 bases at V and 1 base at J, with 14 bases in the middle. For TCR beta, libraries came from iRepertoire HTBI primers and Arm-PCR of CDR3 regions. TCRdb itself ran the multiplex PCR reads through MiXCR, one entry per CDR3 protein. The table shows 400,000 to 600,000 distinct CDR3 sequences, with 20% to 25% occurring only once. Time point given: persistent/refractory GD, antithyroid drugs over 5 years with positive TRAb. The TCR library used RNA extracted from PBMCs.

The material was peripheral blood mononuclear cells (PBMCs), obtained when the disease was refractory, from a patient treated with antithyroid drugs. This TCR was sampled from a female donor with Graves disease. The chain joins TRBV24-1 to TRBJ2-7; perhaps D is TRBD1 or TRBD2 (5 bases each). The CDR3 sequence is CATSDSGTDRSYEQYF. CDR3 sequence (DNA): TGTGCCACCAGTGATTCCGGGACCGATAGATCCTACGAGCAGTACTTC.